This T cell receptor (beta chain) was obtained from a study of T cell repertoires in cytomegalovirus infection (dated by TCRdb to the late 2010s). For the study in its entirety: Alongside well-studied HLA-B-restricted epitopes, the peptide stimulations were aimed at recently identified HLA-C-restricted CMV epitopes, whose presentation resists viral immunomodulation. The HLA type of each donor mattered for the analysis, because public TCR beta signatures pointed to carriage of CMV infection along with the matching HLA type. Here is what the overall study found, with its caveats: Carriers of CMV infection plus the relevant HLA type were discriminated by the cumulative frequency of public TCR beta family members in the study cohort and in an independent approximately 360-donor cohort. The ex vivo response was dominated by HLA-C-restricted CMV-specific TCR beta clonotypes, and the single most frequent clonotype in two of eight donors was supplied by these HLA-C-restricted clonotypes.

V gives up 7 bases and J gives up 10 bases, and the segment between their germline ends measures 19 bases. There are 13 amino acids in the CDR3, from cysteine to phenylalanine inclusive. Left in the record is the CDR3 DNA by itself, 39 bases read in frame from the first base. The germline V gene supplies CDR1 MNHNS and CDR2 SASEGT. The sample's treatment or condition, from its label and the paper: in vitro stimulation with specific CMV peptide epitopes to enrich CMV-specific T cells. About this clonotype: The clone's antigen remains unknown. It has no much larger one-base neighbor in the sample; base qualities were not kept.

Reads for this sample came from an Illumina HiSeq 1500. TCRdb's own reprocessing of the public reads used fastp at Q25 and MiXCR and kept productive beta chains. Each entry is one CDR3 protein sequence, shown with its most common DNA and genes. A total of approximately 340,000 distinct CDR3 sequences appear in this sample, about 27% of them only once. The ten largest make up 20% of the sample. This specimen consisted of cultured PBMCs, obtained from culture after CMV antigen stimulation. This receptor was obtained from a human donor in good health (CMV status not recorded). Some clones in this sample may be carry-over from other donors' samples. The V and J genes are TRBV6-1 and TRBJ1-1; no D gene call is confident. The CDR3 corresponds to CASTTDLGMRAFF. The DNA sequence follows: TGTGCCAGCACCACCGATTTGGGTATGAGAGCTTTCTTT.